The 26 T cell receptor beta chains reported below all come from one sample, sequenced in a study of early T cells in non-severe SARS-CoV-2 infection. Each CDR3 protein gets one entry after TCRdb re-called the 5' RACE reads with MiXCR. The sample has roughly 100,000 distinct CDR3 sequences; around 12% are singletons. Sequencing was performed on whole blood. The source is an adult who was a healthcare worker with PCR-confirmed SARS-CoV-2 infection or an uninfected control (not recorded which).

This clonotype was seen a few times. This sequence joins TRBV7-9 and TRBJ2-1, with no clear D. The CDR3 is made up of 17 amino acids. Trimming cost V 2 bases and J 0 bases, with 14 bases left between them. In germline, CDR1 is SEHNR, CDR2 FQNEAQ (reference sequence). The CDR3 reads CASSLSLTVSSYNEQFF. As DNA, the CDR3 is TGTGCCAGCAGCTTATCACTTACGGTCAGCTCCTACAATGAGCAGTTCTTC.

J is TRBJ2-1 and V is TRBV28; the match to TRBD1 covers 7 bases. The ends lost 6 bases at V and 3 bases at J; junction bases unmatched: 11. The V gene's germline CDR1 is MDHEN and CDR2 SYDVKM. The CDR3 has 16 amino acids. CDR3 region: CASSFAQGTLYNEQFF. The CDR3 bases are TGTGCCAGCAGCTTTGCACAGGGGACCCTCTACAATGAGCAGTTCTTC. Variable domain in full (rest from reference TRBV28 and TRBJ2-1): DVKVTQSSRYLVKRTGEKVFLECVQDMDHENMFWYRQDPGLGLRLIYFSYDVKMKEKGDIPEGYSVSREKKERFSLILESASTNQTSMYLCASSFAQGTLYNEQFFGPGTRLTVL.

The rearrangement joins TRBV4-1 to TRBJ1-3; D is unresolved. With 5 bases removed from V and 5 bases from J, the gap between germline ends came to 10 bases. Germline CDR1 is MGHRA and CDR2 is YSYEKL. This CDR3 is built from 13 residues. CDR3 region: CASSSQSRNTIYF. The CDR3 bases are TGCGCCAGCAGCTCCCAGAGCCGAAACACCATATATTTT.

This clonotype was recorded many times. The rearrangement joins TRBV5-6 to TRBJ2-4, with D perhaps matching TRBD1 (5 bases). From germline, CDR1 is SGHDT and CDR2 YYEEEE. This CDR3 contains 15 residues. The V and J ends lost 0 bases and 0 bases respectively, with 7 bases between them. Written as DNA, the CDR3 is TGTGCCAGCAGCTTGGCAGGGTTAGCCAAAAACATTCAGTACTTC. Its protein product is CASSLAGLAKNIQYF.

This clonotype occurred many times. The rearrangement uses TRBV7-2 and TRBJ2-3; TRBD2 matches 11 bases. The CDR3 contains 17 residues. V gave up 4 bases and J gave up 6 bases; unmatched junction bases: 12. Germline lookup yields CDR1 SGHTA and CDR2 FQGNSA. The CDR3 is CASSSPFSGRAGDTQYF. CDR3 nucleotide sequence: TGTGCCAGCAGCTCCCCTTTTAGCGGGAGGGCCGGGGATACGCAGTATTTT. The variable domain in full, with the rest retrieved from reference TRBV7-2 and TRBJ2-3, is GAGVSQSPSNKVTEKGKDVELRCDPISGHTALYWYRQSLGQGLEFLIYFQGNSAPDKSGLPSDRFSAERTGGSVSTLTIQRTQQEDSAVYLCASSSPFSGRAGDTQYFGPGTRLTVL.

The sample holds many counts of this clonotype. The V and J genes are TRBV11-2 and TRBJ2-4; TRBD1 aligns across 7 bases. V was clipped by 5 bases and J by 1 base; unmatched bases: 11. Per germline, CDR1 SGHAT and CDR2 FQNNGV. The CDR3 length is 17 residues. The CDR3: CASSPVGDSLAKNIQYF. Written as DNA, the CDR3 is TGTGCCAGCAGCCCAGTTGGGGACAGCCTCGCCAAAAACATTCAGTACTTC.

In this sample, this clonotype turned up many times. The rearrangement joins TRBV4-2 to TRBJ2-2; D remains unclear. The CDR3 is made up of 13 amino acids. Germline CDR1 LGHNA, CDR2 YNFKEQ. Trimming shortened V by 1 base and J by 4 bases, and 4 bases separated the two germline ends. CDR3 region: CASSQVATGELFF. CDR3 sequence (DNA): TGTGCCAGCAGCCAAGTGGCCACCGGGGAGCTGTTTTTT.

V is TRBV5-6 and J is TRBJ2-5; a possible D gene is TRBD2 (6 bases). Germline V gene data show CDR1 as SGHDT and CDR2 as YYEEEE. V was trimmed by 2 bases and J by 2 bases, leaving 16 bases between them. This CDR3 has 16 residues. CDR3: CASSFLLAREQETQYF. CDR3 nucleotides: TGTGCCAGCAGCTTCCTCCTAGCGAGAGAACAAGAGACCCAGTACTTC.

This clonotype was detected many times. The V call is TRBV12-3 or TRBV12-4, the J call TRBJ1-2; the D gene is possibly TRBD1 (5 bases). The CDR3 runs to 12 residues. V lost 7 bases and J 4 bases, leaving 10 bases between the germline ends. The CDR3 protein is CASNQGLYGYTF. CDR3 sequence (DNA): TGTGCCAGCAACCAGGGCCTCTATGGCTACACCTTC.

This clonotype came up a few times. This rearrangement joins TRBV7-2 to TRBJ2-7, with TRBD2 matching over 7 bases. Germline trimming cut 1 base from V and 1 base from J; bases unmatched to any gene: 4. CDR1 SGHTA and CDR2 FQGNSA come from the germline V gene. The CDR3 totals 15 residues. The chain's CDR3 is CASSLVRTRSYEQYF. DNA for the CDR3: TGTGCCAGCAGCTTAGTTCGGACTAGATCCTACGAGCAGTACTTC.

This clonotype occurred many times. This chain joins TRBV20-1 and TRBJ1-2; 8 bases agree with TRBD1. The germline V gene encodes CDR1 DFQATT and CDR2 SNEGSKA (reference sequence). The CDR3 has 14 amino acids. V lost 6 bases and J lost 4; bases outside the gene matches: 10. The CDR3: CSAHRGSGIYGYTF. CDR3 coding DNA: TGCAGTGCCCACAGGGGGTCGGGAATCTATGGCTACACCTTC.

The gene calls are TRBV3-1 and TRBJ2-7, with 7 bases that match TRBD1. The CDR3 is 13 residues long. J lost 3 bases, V lost 6 bases, and 5 bases had no gene match. The germline V gene encodes CDR1 LGHDT and CDR2 YNNKEL (reference sequence). CDR3 residues: CASSKGTVYEQYF. The CDR3 nucleotides read TGTGCCAGCAGTAAAGGGACAGTCTACGAGCAGTACTTC.

This clonotype showed up many times. This rearrangement joins TRBV5-6 to TRBJ2-3; tentative D call: TRBD1 (6 bases). Trimming removed 4 bases at V and 2 bases at J, with 14 bases between. CDR1 is SGHDT, CDR2 YYEEEE, per germline. CDR3 length: 15 amino acids. The CDR3 DNA reads as TGTGCCAGCAGCCGACGGGACATTTTCACAGATACGCAGTATTTT. It encodes CASSRRDIFTDTQYF.

This clonotype was counted only a few times. The chain is built from TRBV28 and TRBJ2-3; 8 bases fit TRBD1. The CDR3 extends over 14 amino acids. Trimming removed 4 bases from V and 10 bases from J; junction bases left unmatched: 10. The germline V gene has CDR1 MDHEN and CDR2 SYDVKM. Here the CDR3 DNA reads TGTGCCAGCAGTTCCCGGGACAGGTCCCGTTCGCAGTATTTT. This codes for CASSSRDRSRSQYF.

This clonotype was detected ten times or more. The chain employs TRBV30 and TRBJ2-7, with 7 bases fitting TRBD2. CDR1 and CDR2 (germline): GTSNPN, SVGIG (reference sequence). The ends lost 2 bases at V and 0 bases at J; junction bases unmatched: 1. This CDR3 is built from 13 residues. The DNA of the CDR3 is TGTGCCTGGAGTTCTAGCGGCTCCTACGAGCAGTACTTC. Protein sequence: CAWSSSGSYEQYF.

The chain combines TRBV10-3 with TRBJ2-4; D not certain. The ends were cut back, 4 bases at V and 5 bases at J, with 6 bases in the middle. The CDR3 covers 12 residues. Germline V gene data show CDR1 as ENHRY and CDR2 as SYGVKD. CDR3 protein: CAISGQENIQYF. The CDR3 DNA reads as TGTGCCATCAGTGGGCAGGAAAACATTCAGTACTTC.

This clonotype was picked up many times. The J gene is TRBJ2-1, the V gene TRBV3-1; 10 bases agree with TRBD1. Unmatched junction bases numbered 9, after V lost 5 bases and J lost 5 bases. Germline loops: CDR1 LGHDT, CDR2 YNNKEL (reference sequence). The CDR3 has 16 residues. The CDR3 reads CASSYYRDRGHNEQFF. CDR3 DNA sequence: TGTGCCAGCAGCTACTACCGGGACAGGGGACACAATGAGCAGTTCTTC.

This clonotype was detected only a few times. The chain has TRBV5-5 and TRBJ2-7; 7 nucleotides align to TRBD1. The CDR3 covers 14 residues. Germline trimming cut 2 bases from V and 3 bases from J; bases unmatched to any gene: 5. Germline V gene lookup returns CDR1 SGHKS and CDR2 YYEKEE (reference sequence). The CDR3 protein is CASSLPGTVYEQYF. CDR3 in DNA: TGTGCCAGCAGCTTACCCGGGACAGTCTACGAGCAGTACTTC.

Ten or more counts support this clonotype. The V gene is TRBV25-1, the J gene TRBJ2-1; weak D call: TRBD1 (5 bases). Trimming left V 3 bases short and J 7 bases short, with 16 bases between. This CDR3 comprises 15 residues. The V gene's germline CDR1 is MGHDK and CDR2 SYGVNS. The CDR3, as DNA: TGTGCCAGCAGTGATAGGGCAGGGTACGAAAATGAGCAGTTCTTC. Translation: CASSDRAGYENEQFF. Drawing the rest from reference TRBV25-1 and TRBJ2-1, the complete variable domain is EADIYQTPRYLVIGTGKKITLECSQTMGHDKMYWYQQDPGMELHLIHYSYGVNSTEKGDLSSESTVSRIRTEHFPLTLESARPSHTSQYLCASSDRAGYENEQFFGPGTRLTVL.

This rearrangement joins TRBV5-1 to TRBJ2-1, with 10 bases identical to TRBD2. CDR1 and CDR2 (germline): SGHRS, YFSETQ. Losses at the gene ends were 4 bases for V and 9 bases for J; bases not matched to a gene: 10. The CDR3 length is 15 residues. The CDR3 reads CASSRSGTSESEQFF. The CDR3 DNA reads TGCGCCAGCAGCCGTTCCGGGACTAGCGAGTCTGAGCAGTTCTTC.

This clonotype came up many times. The V and J genes are TRBV28 and TRBJ1-1; 9 nucleotides align to TRBD1. V lost 1 base, J lost 6 bases, and 9 bases stayed unmatched. Per the germline V gene, CDR1 is MDHEN and CDR2 is SYDVKM. The CDR3 loop spans 16 amino acids. As DNA, the CDR3 is TGTGCCAGCAGTTTATCCCCACAGGGGGCGAGGGCTGAAGCTTTCTTT. It codes for CASSLSPQGARAEAFF.

In this sample, this clonotype turned up a few times. This CDR3 is missing its conserved last phenylalanine or tryptophan, likely due to a read error. The genes are TRBV28 and TRBJ2-5; D gene ambiguous. This CDR3 spans 14 amino acids. CDR1 and CDR2 (germline): MDHEN, SYDVKM. Trimming pared 2 bases from V and 4 bases from J, leaving 11 bases between. The CDR3 sequence is CASSLGVTLETQYL. DNA of the CDR3: TGTGCCAGCAGTTTAGGAGTAACGTTAGAGACCCAGTACCTC.

At least ten counts were recorded for this clonotype. This rearrangement joins TRBV11-2 to TRBJ2-7; D ambiguous. CDR3 size: 13 residues. V was shortened by 2 bases and J by 0 bases, with 5 bases between the two germline ends. The germline CDR1 and CDR2 sequences are SGHAT and FQNNGV. The CDR3 loop is CASSLIASYEQYF. As DNA, the CDR3 is TGTGCCAGCAGCTTAATTGCCTCCTACGAGCAGTACTTC.

In the case of this clonotype: At one end, the junction sequence differs from germline, possibly due to a read error. CDR3 in amino acids: CASSLGFSTEALF. The CDR3 region has the DNA TGTGCCAGCAGTTTGGGTTTCTCGACTGAAGCTTTATTT. The rearrangement joins TRBV28 to TRBJ1-1; no clear D. The germline V gene has CDR1 MDHEN and CDR2 SYDVKM. The CDR3 covers 13 residues.

The chain couples TRBV10-2 to TRBJ2-5; TRBD1 aligns across 8 bases. CDR1 WSHSY and CDR2 SAAADI come from the germline V gene. J was trimmed by 2 bases and V by 8 bases; bases with no gene match: 13. This CDR3 contains 16 residues. The CDR3 DNA follows: TGCGCCAGCCGTCGTTGGGGACAGGCAGGGCAAGAGACCCAGTACTTC. Protein product: CASRRWGQAGQETQYF.

The chain recombines TRBV6-2 or TRBV6-3 with TRBJ1-5; the match to TRBD1 covers 8 bases. This CDR3 is built from 13 residues. The ends lost 8 bases at V and 5 bases at J; junction bases unmatched: 5. Looked up from germline, CDR1 is MNHEY and CDR2 is SVGEGT. The CDR3 coding sequence is TGTGCCAGCGGGGACAGGCGAGATCAGCCCCAGCATTTT. Its protein is CASGDRRDQPQHF.